This is a list of T cell receptor beta chains from one sample in a study of Graves' ophthalmopathy and Graves' hyperthyroidism. Each CDR3 protein gets one entry after TCRdb re-called the multiplex PCR reads with MiXCR. The table includes almost 750,000 distinct CDR3 sequences, roughly 40% detected once. The specimen sequenced was peripheral blood. These receptors originate from an adult man with Graves' ophthalmopathy. CDR3s include the opening cysteine and the closing phenylalanine or tryptophan. A D gene is named only where the DNA matches it firmly. Not all rows give a size; the values are once, few, many and, for expanded clones, a class.

CDR3 protein,CDR3 DNA,V gene,clone size,J gene,D gene
CSVDSRGMENTEAFF,TGCAGCGTGGATAGCAGGGGGATGGAGAACACTGAAGCTTTCTTT,TRBV29-1,many,TRBJ1-1,TRBD1
CASSQVYGLGTKAFF,TGTGCCAGCAGCCAAGTCTACGGATTGGGCACAAAAGCTTTCTTT,TRBV7-9,once,TRBJ1-1,.
CASSQGRLGSPLHF,TGTGCCAGCAGCCAAGGAAGGTTGGGTTCACCCCTCCACTTT,TRBV9,few,TRBJ1-6,.
CSARDTGLNTEAFF,TGCAGTGCTAGAGATACAGGGTTGAACACTGAAGCTTTCTTT,TRBV20-1,many,TRBJ1-1,.
CASSPYEDYGYTF,TGTGCCAGCAGCCCCTACGAGGACTATGGCTACACCTTC,TRBV11-3,few,TRBJ1-2,.
CASSVGSSYEQYF,TGTGCCAGCAGCGTTGGGAGCTCCTACGAGCAGTACTTC,TRBV9,many,TRBJ2-7,.
CSARDLDSLQETQYF,TGCAGTGCTAGAGATTTGGACAGCCTCCAAGAGACCCAGTACTTC,TRBV20-1,few,TRBJ2-5,.
CATSARAWTQETQYF,TGTGCCACCAGTGCTAGGGCTTGGACTCAAGAGACCCAGTACTTC,TRBV24-1,.,TRBJ2-5,.
CAISASGTSGGHQETQYF,TGTGCCATCAGTGCTTCCGGGACTAGCGGGGGGCACCAAGAGACCCAGTACTTC,TRBV10-3,many,TRBJ2-5,TRBD2
CSASPGTGGDWETQYF,TGCAGTGCTAGTCCAGGGACAGGGGGCGACTGGGAGACCCAGTACTTC,TRBV20-1,few,TRBJ2-5,TRBD1
CASSLSGSGQYF,TGCGCCAGCAGCTTGTCCGGGTCCGGGCAGTACTTC,TRBV5-1,few,TRBJ2-7,.
CASSLRLADVGEQYF,TGTGCCAGTAGTTTAAGACTAGCGGACGTCGGCGAGCAGTACTTC,TRBV19,many,TRBJ2-7,TRBD2
CSVGLAAGELFF,TGCAGCGTTGGGCTCGCTGCAGGGGAGCTGTTTTTT,TRBV29-1,.,TRBJ2-2,.
CSASGTAEKLFF,TGCAGTGCGTCCGGGACGGCAGAAAAACTGTTTTTT,TRBV20-1,few,TRBJ1-4,.
CASNKDRVIYEQYF,TGTGCCAGCAACAAGGACAGGGTGATTTACGAGCAGTACTTC,TRBV2,.,TRBJ2-7,TRBD1
CATVWGYGNTIYF,TGTGCCACCGTTTGGGGGTACGGAAACACCATATATTTT,TRBV10-3,many,TRBJ1-3,.
CASSLSLNEKLFF,TGTGCCAGCAGCTTATCCCTTAATGAAAAACTGTTTTTT,TRBV7-7,many,TRBJ1-4,.
CSGDGANVLTF,TGCAGCGGTGATGGGGCCAACGTCCTGACTTTC,TRBV29-1,.,TRBJ2-6,.
CASSLTSGGRQETQYF,TGTGCCAGTAGCCTAACTAGCGGGGGCCGCCAAGAGACCCAGTACTTC,TRBV19,.,TRBJ2-5,TRBD2
CSAGTGDEKLFF,TGCAGTGCTGGGACAGGAGACGAAAAACTGTTTTTT,TRBV20-1,.,TRBJ1-4,TRBD1
CASCLGGRGNQPQHF,TGTGCCAGCTGCTTAGGAGGGCGCGGCAATCAGCCCCAGCATTTT,TRBV7-9,.,TRBJ1-5,.
CASSLEHEETQYF,TGTGCCAGCAGCTTAGAGCACGAAGAGACCCAGTACTTC,TRBV7-8,few,TRBJ2-5,.
CASSPVDTQYF,TGTGCCAGCAGCCCTGTGGATACGCAGTATTTT,TRBV7-2,.,TRBJ2-3,.
CASSLGDRGPFGELFF,TGTGCCAGCAGCTTAGGGGACAGGGGTCCGTTCGGGGAGCTGTTTTTT,TRBV7-6,.,TRBJ2-2,TRBD1
CASSPPPGQYEQYF,TGTGCCAGCTCACCACCGCCGGGGCAATACGAGCAGTACTTC,TRBV25-1,.,TRBJ2-7,.
CSVEGPGYDYEQYF,TGCAGCGTTGAAGGGCCCGGGTATGACTACGAGCAGTACTTC,TRBV29-1,many,TRBJ2-7,.
CASTNSWEKLFF,TGTGCCAGCACTAACAGTTGGGAAAAACTGTTTTTT,TRBV7-9,.,TRBJ1-4,.
CASSLAGGPVTDTQYF,TGTGCCAGCAGCTTAGCGGGGGGGCCGGTAACAGATACGCAGTATTTT,TRBV7-2,.,TRBJ2-3,.
CASSLIADSQETQYF,TGTGCCAGCAGCTTAATAGCCGACAGCCAAGAGACCCAGTACTTC,TRBV7-9,.,TRBJ2-5,.
CASSPPAGNRTNTNYGYTF,TGTGCCAGCAGCCCCCCGGCGGGGAATCGGACAAACACCAACTATGGCTACACCTTC,TRBV5-1,.,TRBJ1-2,.
CSVLGASNSPLHF,TGCAGCGTTTTAGGGGCCAGCAATTCACCCCTCCACTTT,TRBV29-1,many,TRBJ1-6,.
CASSLQGGNEKLFF,TGTGCCAGCAGTTTACAGGGAGGGAATGAAAAACTGTTTTTT,TRBV2,.,TRBJ1-4,.
CASSLTGHSNQPQHF,TGTGCCAGCAGTTTGACCGGGCATAGCAATCAGCCCCAGCATTTT,TRBV12-3/TRBV12-4,many,TRBJ1-5,.
CSARLGEGETQYF,TGCAGTGCTAGACTGGGGGAGGGGGAGACCCAGTACTTC,TRBV20-1,many,TRBJ2-5,TRBD2
CASSPTGGPDGYTF,TGTGCCAGCAGCCCGACAGGTGGTCCGGATGGCTACACCTTC,TRBV25-1,.,TRBJ1-2,.
CASSVRSAGELFF,TGTGCCAGTAGCGTGAGGAGTGCCGGGGAGCTGTTTTTT,TRBV19,few,TRBJ2-2,.
CASGQFSGANVLTF,TGTGCATCGGGACAGTTCTCTGGGGCCAACGTCCTGACTTTC,TRBV10-3,.,TRBJ2-6,TRBD1
CSARNAQGSYNSPLHF,TGCAGTGCTAGGAACGCCCAGGGCTCCTATAATTCACCCCTCCACTTT,TRBV20-1,.,TRBJ1-6,.
CASGTGQTFYGYTF,TGTGCCAGTGGTACGGGACAGACGTTCTATGGCTACACCTTC,TRBV25-1,.,TRBJ1-2,TRBD1
CASRFSGRMLEQYF,TGTGCCAGCAGATTTAGCGGGAGAATGCTCGAGCAGTACTTC,TRBV12-3/TRBV12-4,.,TRBJ2-7,TRBD2
CASSWGTGISGNTIYF,TGTGCCAGCAGCTGGGGAACAGGGATCTCTGGAAACACCATATATTTT,TRBV7-8,many,TRBJ1-3,.
CASSEAGDGGEKLFF,TGTGCCAGCAGTGAAGCGGGGGACGGGGGTGAAAAACTGTTTTTT,TRBV2,.,TRBJ1-4,.
CASSSGREKTQYF,TGTGCCAGCAGCTCGGGACGAGAGAAGACCCAGTACTTC,TRBV11-2,many,TRBJ2-5,.
CASSETGSSNSPLHF,TGTGCCAGCAGTGAGACAGGGTCTAGCAATTCACCCCTCCACTTT,TRBV2,.,TRBJ1-6,TRBD1
CASSPRQGSSSPLHF,TGTGCCAGCAGCCCCAGACAGGGTTCAAGTTCACCCCTCCACTTT,TRBV9,few,TRBJ1-6,TRBD1
CASSLARVTHEQYF,TGTGCCAGCAGCTTAGCGAGGGTTACCCACGAGCAGTACTTC,TRBV7-2,many,TRBJ2-7,.
CSVTDLGVPETQYF,TGCAGCGTTACAGACTTAGGGGTTCCCGAGACCCAGTACTTC,TRBV29-1,many,TRBJ2-5,.
CASSLARDTSNYGYTF,TGTGCCAGCAGCTTAGCACGGGACACCTCTAACTATGGCTACACCTTC,TRBV11-2,many,TRBJ1-2,.
CGIRGQGNYGCTF,.,TRBV10-3,.,TRBJ1-2,.